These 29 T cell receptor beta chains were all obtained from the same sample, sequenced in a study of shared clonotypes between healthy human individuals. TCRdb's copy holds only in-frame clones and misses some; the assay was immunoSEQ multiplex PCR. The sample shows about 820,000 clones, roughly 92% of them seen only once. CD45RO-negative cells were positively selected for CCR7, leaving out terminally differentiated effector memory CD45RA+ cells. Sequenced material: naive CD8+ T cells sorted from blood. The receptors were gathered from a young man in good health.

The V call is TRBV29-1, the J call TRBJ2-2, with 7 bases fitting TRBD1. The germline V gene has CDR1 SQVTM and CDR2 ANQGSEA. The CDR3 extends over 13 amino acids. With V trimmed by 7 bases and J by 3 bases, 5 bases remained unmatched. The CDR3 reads CSGVTGDTGELFF. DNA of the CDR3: TGCAGCGGGGTAACAGGGGACACCGGGGAGCTGTTTTTT.

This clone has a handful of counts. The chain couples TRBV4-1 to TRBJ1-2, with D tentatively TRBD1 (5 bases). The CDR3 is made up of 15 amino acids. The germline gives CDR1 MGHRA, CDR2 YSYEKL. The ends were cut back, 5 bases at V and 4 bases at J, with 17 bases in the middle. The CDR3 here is CASSFRLQGPYGYTF. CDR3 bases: TGCGCCAGCAGCTTTCGGTTGCAGGGCCCCTATGGCTACACCTTC.

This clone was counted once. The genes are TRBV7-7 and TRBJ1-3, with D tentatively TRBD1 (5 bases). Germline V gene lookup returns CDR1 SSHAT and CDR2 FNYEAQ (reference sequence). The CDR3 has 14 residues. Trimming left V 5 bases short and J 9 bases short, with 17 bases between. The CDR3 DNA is TGTGCCAGCAGCCCCGAACCGGGACTTCTCACCATATATTTT. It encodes CASSPEPGLLTIYF.

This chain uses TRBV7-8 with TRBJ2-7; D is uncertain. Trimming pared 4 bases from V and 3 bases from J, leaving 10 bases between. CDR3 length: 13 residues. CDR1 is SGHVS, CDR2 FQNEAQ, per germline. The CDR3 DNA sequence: TGTGCCAGCAGCTCCCTAATTGTCTACGAGCAGTACTTC. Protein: CASSSLIVYEQYF.

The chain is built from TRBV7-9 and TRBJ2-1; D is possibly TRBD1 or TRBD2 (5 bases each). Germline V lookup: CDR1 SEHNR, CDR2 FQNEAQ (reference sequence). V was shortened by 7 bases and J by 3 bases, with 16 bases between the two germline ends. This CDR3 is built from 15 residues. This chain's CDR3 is CASTHETDYYNEQFF. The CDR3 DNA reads TGTGCCAGCACCCACGAGACAGACTACTACAATGAGCAGTTCTTC.

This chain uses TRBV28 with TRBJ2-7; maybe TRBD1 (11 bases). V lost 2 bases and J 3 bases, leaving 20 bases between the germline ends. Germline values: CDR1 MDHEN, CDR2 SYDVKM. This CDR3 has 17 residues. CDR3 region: CASSLGTGGLALYEQYF. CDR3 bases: TGTGCCAGCAGTTTAGGGACAGGGGGACTAGCGCTCTACGAGCAGTACTTC.

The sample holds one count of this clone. The CDR3 reads CASSFGEATYNEQFF. The CDR3 DNA is TGTGCCAGCAGTTTCGGAGAGGCAACCTACAATGAGCAGTTCTTC. This sequence joins TRBV28 and TRBJ2-1; no clear D. Deletions cut 3 bases from V and 2 bases from J, with 11 bases between. CDR1 MDHEN and CDR2 SYDVKM come from the germline V gene. CDR3 length equals 15 residues.

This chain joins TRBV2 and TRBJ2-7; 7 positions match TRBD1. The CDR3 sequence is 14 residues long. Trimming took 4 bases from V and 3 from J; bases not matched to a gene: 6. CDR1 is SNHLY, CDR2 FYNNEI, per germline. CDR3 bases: TGTGCCAGCAGTGGAAGGGACAGTCTCTACGAGCAGTACTTC. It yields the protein CASSGRDSLYEQYF.

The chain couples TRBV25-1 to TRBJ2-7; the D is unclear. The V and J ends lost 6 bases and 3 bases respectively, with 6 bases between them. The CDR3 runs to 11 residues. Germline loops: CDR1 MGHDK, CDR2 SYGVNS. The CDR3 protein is CASSQYYEQYF. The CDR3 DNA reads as TGTGCCAGCAGCCAATACTACGAGCAGTACTTC.

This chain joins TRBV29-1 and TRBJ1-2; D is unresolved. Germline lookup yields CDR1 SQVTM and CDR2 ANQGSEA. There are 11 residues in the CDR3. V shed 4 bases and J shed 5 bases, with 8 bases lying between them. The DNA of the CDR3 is TGCAGCGTTGGTTCAGTGTATGGCTACACCTTC. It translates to CSVGSVYGYTF.

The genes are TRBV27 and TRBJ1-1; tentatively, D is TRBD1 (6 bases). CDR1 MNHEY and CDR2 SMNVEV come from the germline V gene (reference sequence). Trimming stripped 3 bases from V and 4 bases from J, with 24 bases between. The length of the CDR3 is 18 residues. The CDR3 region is CASSLFSLTDRFPTEAFF. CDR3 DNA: TGTGCCAGCAGTTTGTTTTCCCTCACCGACAGGTTTCCCACTGAAGCTTTCTTT.

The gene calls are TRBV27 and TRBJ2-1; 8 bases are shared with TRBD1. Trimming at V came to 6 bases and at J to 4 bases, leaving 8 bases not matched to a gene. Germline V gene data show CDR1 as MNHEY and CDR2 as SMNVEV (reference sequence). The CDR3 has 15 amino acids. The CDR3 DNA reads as TGTGCCAGCAGGCGGCCGGGACAGGTTTACAATGAGCAGTTCTTC. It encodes CASRRPGQVYNEQFF.

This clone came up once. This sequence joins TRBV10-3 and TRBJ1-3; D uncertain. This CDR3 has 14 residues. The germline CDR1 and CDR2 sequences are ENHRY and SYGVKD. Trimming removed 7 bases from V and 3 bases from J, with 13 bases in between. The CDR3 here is CAIIDVWDGNTIYF. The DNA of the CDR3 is TGTGCCATCATAGACGTCTGGGATGGAAACACCATATATTTT.

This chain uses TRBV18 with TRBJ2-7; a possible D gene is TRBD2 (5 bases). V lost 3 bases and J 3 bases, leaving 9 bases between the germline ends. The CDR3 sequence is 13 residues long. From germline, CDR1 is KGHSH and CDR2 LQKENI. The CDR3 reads CASSPDGDYEQYF. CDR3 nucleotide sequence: TGTGCCAGCTCACCGGACGGGGACTACGAGCAGTACTTC.

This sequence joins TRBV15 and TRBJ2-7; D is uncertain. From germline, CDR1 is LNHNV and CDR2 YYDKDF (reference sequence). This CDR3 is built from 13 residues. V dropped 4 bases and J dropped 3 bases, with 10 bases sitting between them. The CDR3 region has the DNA TGTGCCACCAGCATGACGAGGCTCTACGAGCAGTACTTC. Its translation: CATSMTRLYEQYF.

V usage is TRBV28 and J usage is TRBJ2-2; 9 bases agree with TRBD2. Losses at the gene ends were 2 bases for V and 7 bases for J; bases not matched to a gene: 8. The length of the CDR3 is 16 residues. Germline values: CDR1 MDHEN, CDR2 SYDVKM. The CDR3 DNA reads TGTGCCAGCAGTTTAGCGACTAGCGGCCCGGTCGGGGAGCTGTTTTTT. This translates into CASSLATSGPVGELFF.

CDR3 loop: CATLTRGLAYEKLFF. For the CDR3, the DNA is TGTGCCACCCTCACCAGGGGACTTGCGTATGAAAAACTGTTTTTT. The chain employs TRBV7-3 and TRBJ1-4, with D possibly TRBD1 on 6 matching bases. The germline V gene has CDR1 SGHTA and CDR2 FQGTGA. V gave up 10 bases and J gave up 6 bases, with 21 bases separating them. This CDR3 has 15 residues.

CDR3 nucleotides: TGTGCCAGCAGCTTGGGGGGCGAAGACACTGAAGCTTTCTTT. It yields the protein CASSLGGEDTEAFF. This chain connects TRBV7-3 to TRBJ1-1, with D tentatively TRBD1 (6 bases). V lost 3 bases and J 3 bases, leaving 11 bases between the germline ends. Germline V gives CDR1 SGHTA, CDR2 FQGTGA. The CDR3 runs 14 residues. The entire variable domain, with the rest obtained from reference TRBV7-3 and TRBJ1-1, is as follows: GAGVSQTPSNKVTEKGKYVELRCDPISGHTALYWYRQSLGQGPEFLIYFQGTGAADDSGLPNDRFFAVRPEGSVSTLKIQRTERGDSAVYLCASSLGGEDTEAFFGQGTRLTVV.

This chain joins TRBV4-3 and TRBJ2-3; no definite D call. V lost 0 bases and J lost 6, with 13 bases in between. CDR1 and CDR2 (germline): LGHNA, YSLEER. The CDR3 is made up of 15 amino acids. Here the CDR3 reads CASSQDQAFGDTQYF. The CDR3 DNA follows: TGCGCCAGCAGCCAAGATCAGGCCTTTGGGGATACGCAGTATTTT.

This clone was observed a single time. The CDR3 region is CASSPGPTWTEAFF. The CDR3 bases are TGTGCCAGCAGCCCCGGGCCGACGTGGACTGAAGCTTTCTTT. The rearrangement joins TRBV7-2 to TRBJ1-1; D is ambiguous. Deletions cut 5 bases from V and 5 bases from J, with 15 bases between. This CDR3 has 14 residues. Germline V CDR1 and CDR2: SGHTA, FQGNSA.

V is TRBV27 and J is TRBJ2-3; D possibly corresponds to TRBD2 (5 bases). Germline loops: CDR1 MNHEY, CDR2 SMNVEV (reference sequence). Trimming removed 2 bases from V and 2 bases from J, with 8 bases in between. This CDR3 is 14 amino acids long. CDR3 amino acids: CASSLALATDTQYF. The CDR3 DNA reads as TGTGCCAGCAGTTTAGCTCTAGCCACAGATACGCAGTATTTT.

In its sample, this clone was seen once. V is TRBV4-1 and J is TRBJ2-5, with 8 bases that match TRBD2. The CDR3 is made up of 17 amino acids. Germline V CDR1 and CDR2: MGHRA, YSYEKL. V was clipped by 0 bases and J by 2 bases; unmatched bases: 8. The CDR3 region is CASSQEGLAGVQETQYF. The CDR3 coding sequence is TGCGCCAGCAGCCAAGAAGGTCTAGCGGGCGTTCAAGAGACCCAGTACTTC.

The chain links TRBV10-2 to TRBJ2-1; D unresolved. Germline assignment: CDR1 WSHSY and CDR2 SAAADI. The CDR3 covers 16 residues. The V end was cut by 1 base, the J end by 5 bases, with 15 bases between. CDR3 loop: CASSEFSLGPHNEQFF. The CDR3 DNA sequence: TGCGCCAGCAGTGAGTTTTCCCTAGGTCCTCACAATGAGCAGTTCTTC.

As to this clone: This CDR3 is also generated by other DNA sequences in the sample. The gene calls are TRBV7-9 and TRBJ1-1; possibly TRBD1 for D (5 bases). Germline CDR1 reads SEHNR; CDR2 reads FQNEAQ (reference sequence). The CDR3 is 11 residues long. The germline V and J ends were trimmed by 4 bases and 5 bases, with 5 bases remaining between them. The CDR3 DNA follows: TGTGCCAGCAGCTGGGGGACTGAAGCTTTCTTT. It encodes CASSWGTEAFF.

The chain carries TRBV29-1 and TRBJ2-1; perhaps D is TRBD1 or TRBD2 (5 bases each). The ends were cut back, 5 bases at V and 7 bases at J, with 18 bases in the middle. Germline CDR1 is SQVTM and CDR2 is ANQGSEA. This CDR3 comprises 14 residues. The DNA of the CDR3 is TGCAGCGTTCAGGGAGTAAACGAGGGGAATGAGCAGTTCTTC. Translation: CSVQGVNEGNEQFF.

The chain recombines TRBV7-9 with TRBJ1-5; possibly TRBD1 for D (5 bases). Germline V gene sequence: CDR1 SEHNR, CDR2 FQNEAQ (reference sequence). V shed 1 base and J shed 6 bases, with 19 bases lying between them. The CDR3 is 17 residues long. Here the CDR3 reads CASSLVPGRGYGQPQHF. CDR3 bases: TGTGCCAGCAGCTTAGTCCCCGGTCGGGGGTACGGTCAGCCCCAGCATTTT.

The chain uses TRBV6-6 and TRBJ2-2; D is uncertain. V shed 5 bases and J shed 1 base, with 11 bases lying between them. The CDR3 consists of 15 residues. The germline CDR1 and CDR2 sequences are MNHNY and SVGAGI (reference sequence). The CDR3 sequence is CASSLERENTGELFF. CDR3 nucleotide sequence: TGTGCCAGCAGTCTCGAAAGGGAGAACACCGGGGAGCTGTTTTTT.

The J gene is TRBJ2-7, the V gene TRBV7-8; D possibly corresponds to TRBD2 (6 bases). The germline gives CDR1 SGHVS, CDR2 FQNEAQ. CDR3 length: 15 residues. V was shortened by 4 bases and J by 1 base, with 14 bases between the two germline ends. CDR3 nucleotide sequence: TGTGCCAGCAGCTATCAGGCAGGGAGGTCCTACGAGCAGTACTTC. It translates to CASSYQAGRSYEQYF.

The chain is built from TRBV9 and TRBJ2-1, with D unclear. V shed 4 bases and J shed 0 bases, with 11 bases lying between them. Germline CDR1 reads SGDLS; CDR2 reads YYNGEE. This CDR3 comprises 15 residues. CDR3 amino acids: CASSRRAISYNEQFF. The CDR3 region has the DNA TGTGCCAGCAGCCGCCGGGCGATCTCCTACAATGAGCAGTTCTTC. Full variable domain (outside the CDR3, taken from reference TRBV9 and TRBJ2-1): DSGVTQTPKHLITATGQRVTLRCSPRSGDLSVYWYQQSLDQGLQFLIQYYNGEERAKGNILERFSAQQFPDLHSELNLSSLELGDSALYFCASSRRAISYNEQFFGPGTRLTVL.